These 24 T cell receptor beta chains were sequenced from one sample in a study of chemoradiotherapy in HPV16-positive cancers. Clones were sequenced by immunoSEQ multiplex PCR, and TCRdb holds only the in-frame ones, with some missing. The data contain over 10,000 clones, 55% to 70% of them singletons. This material was obtained from a patient who underwent chemoradiotherapy. The receptor set was obtained from a human donor with HPV-associated anogenital cancer.

The DNA for the CDR3 is TGTGCTTTTTACGACGAGGTCATGAACACTGAAGCTTTCTTT. Residues: CAFYDEVMNTEAFF. The chain carries TRBV30 and TRBJ1-1; D is ambiguous. This CDR3 spans 14 amino acids. The germline CDR1 and CDR2 sequences are GTSNPN and SVGIG (reference sequence).

The chain links TRBV5-1 to TRBJ2-2; D may be TRBD1 or TRBD2 (6 bases each). The CDR3 consists of 16 residues. In germline, CDR1 is SGHRS, CDR2 YFSETQ. Deletions cut 3 bases from V and 6 bases from J, with 18 bases between. The CDR3 sequence: CASSSGEGGLAGELFF. In DNA, the CDR3 is TGCGCCAGCAGCTCGGGAGAGGGGGGCCTCGCCGGGGAGCTGTTTTTT.

V and J are TRBV10-1 and TRBJ2-3; D uncertain. The ends were cut back, 2 bases at V and 5 bases at J, with 8 bases in the middle. Germline V gene sequence: CDR1 WNHNN, CDR2 SYGVQD (reference sequence). This CDR3 has 13 residues. CDR3 nucleotides: TGCGCCAGCAGTGAGGGGCAACAAGATACGCAGTATTTT. Amino acids: CASSEGQQDTQYF.

CDR3 DNA sequence: TGTGCCAGCAGTGAGGGGAAACGGCAGGGAGGACCCTTGAGCACTGAAGCTTTCTTT. It codes for CASSEGKRQGGPLSTEAFF. The chain combines TRBV6-4 with TRBJ1-1; D perhaps matches TRBD1 (5 bases). CDR1 is MRHNA, CDR2 SNTAGT, per germline. The CDR3 extends over 19 amino acids. The ends were cut back, 3 bases at V and 4 bases at J, with 27 bases in the middle.

This chain links TRBV6-5 with TRBJ1-1; TRBD1 agrees at 8 bases. The CDR3 covers 12 residues. V gave up 6 bases and J gave up 5 bases; unmatched junction bases: 2. Germline-derived CDR1 and CDR2 are MNHEY and SVGAGI. The CDR3 nucleotides are TGTGCCAGCAGCCACAGGGGGACTGAAGCTTTCTTT. Its translation: CASSHRGTEAFF.

The chain carries TRBV5-1 and TRBJ2-5, with 16 bases identical to TRBD2. Germline values: CDR1 SGHRS, CDR2 YFSETQ. With 4 bases clipped from V and 5 bases from J, the junction kept 17 bases outside the gene matches. This CDR3 spans 20 amino acids. DNA for the CDR3: TGCGCCAGCAGCACCCCACCGGGACTAGCGGGGGGGCTGAATAGGGAGACCCAGTACTTC. Translation: CASSTPPGLAGGLNRETQYF.

This clone was observed a few times. CDR3 in DNA: TGTGCCAGCAACTGGGGCCCACAAGAGACCCAGTACTTC. Protein sequence: CASNWGPQETQYF. This chain connects TRBV5-5 to TRBJ2-5, with D possibly TRBD1 on 5 matching bases. Germline V gene sequence: CDR1 SGHKS, CDR2 YYEKEE (reference sequence). The germline V and J ends were trimmed by 6 bases and 2 bases, with 11 bases remaining between them. The CDR3 consists of 13 residues.

The chain combines TRBV6-1 with TRBJ2-7; TRBD1 might be the D (5 bases). The V and J ends lost 9 bases and 1 base respectively, with 19 bases between them. The CDR3 totals 15 residues. Germline CDR1 and CDR2: MNHNS and SASEGT. This CDR3 reads CASRPSITGSYEQYF. The CDR3 DNA reads TGTGCCAGTCGTCCTAGTATAACAGGTTCCTACGAGCAGTACTTC.

V usage is TRBV30 and J usage is TRBJ2-2; D is perhaps TRBD1 (5 bases). The germline V and J ends were trimmed by 4 bases and 4 bases, with 10 bases remaining between them. This CDR3 spans 13 amino acids. Germline-derived CDR1 and CDR2 are GTSNPN and SVGIG (reference sequence). DNA for the CDR3: TGTGCCTGGATCAGGGTCGCCACCGGGGAGCTGTTTTTT. Its protein product is CAWIRVATGELFF.

This clone has just a few counts. The chain couples TRBV6-1 to TRBJ1-1; a weak D match, TRBD1 (5 bases). V lost 5 bases and J lost 2, with 9 bases in between. The CDR3 runs 13 residues. Germline V lookup: CDR1 MNHNS, CDR2 SASEGT. In DNA, the CDR3 is TGTGCCAGCAGTACACAGGTAAACACTGAAGCTTTCTTT. Translating gives CASSTQVNTEAFF.

The CDR3, as DNA: TGCGCCAGCAGCCAAGAAGGGGACAGGGCGGCCCCGAGCTCCTACAATGAGCAGTTCTTC. This codes for CASSQEGDRAAPSSYNEQFF. The V call is TRBV4-1, the J call TRBJ2-1, with 9 bases that match TRBD1. CDR3 size: 20 residues. With V trimmed by 0 bases and J by 0 bases, 12 bases remained unmatched. Germline lookup yields CDR1 MGHRA and CDR2 YSYEKL.

This clone was seen a few times. The gene calls are TRBV14 and TRBJ1-2, with 8 bases lining up with TRBD1. Per the germline V gene, CDR1 is SGHDN and CDR2 is FVKESK. There are 14 residues in the CDR3. Unmatched junction bases numbered 6, after V lost 5 bases and J lost 4 bases. The CDR3 spells CASSSLQGGYGYTF. CDR3 sequence (DNA): TGTGCCAGCAGCAGTCTACAGGGGGGCTATGGCTACACCTTC. The variable domain in full, with the rest retrieved from reference TRBV14 and TRBJ1-2, is EAGVTQFPSHSVIEKGQTVTLRCDPISGHDNLYWYRRVMGKEIKFLLHFVKESKQDESGMPNNRFLAERTGGTYSTLKVQPAELEDSGVYFCASSSLQGGYGYTFGSGTRLTVV.

The J gene is TRBJ1-5, the V gene TRBV19, with D uncertain. The ends were cut back, 5 bases at V and 7 bases at J, with 15 bases in the middle. The CDR3 contains 14 residues. Germline V gene sequence: CDR1 LNHDA, CDR2 SQIVND (reference sequence). In DNA, the CDR3 is TGTGCCAGTAGTTCCATAGAAGGGCTCCAGCCCCAGCATTTT. It encodes CASSSIEGLQPQHF.

CDR3 nucleotide sequence: TGTGCCAGCAGCTCCCTCCGAGGGGTGGGAGAGACCCAGTACTTC. This codes for CASSSLRGVGETQYF. The chain couples TRBV11-2 to TRBJ2-5; possibly TRBD1 or TRBD2 for D (5 bases each). The V gene's germline CDR1 is SGHAT and CDR2 FQNNGV. The CDR3 has 15 residues. The V end was cut by 4 bases, the J end by 4 bases, with 16 bases between.

This clone showed up just a few times. The chain combines TRBV5-8 with TRBJ2-3, with 7 positions matching TRBD1. The CDR3 extends over 12 amino acids. Germline-derived CDR1 and CDR2 are SGHTS and YDEGEE. V lost 6 bases to trimming and J lost 6 bases; unmatched junction nucleotides: 4. In DNA, the CDR3 is TGTGCCAGCAACAGGGGCTGGGATACGCAGTATTTT. Encoded protein: CASNRGWDTQYF.

This chain uses TRBV30 with TRBJ1-4; perhaps TRBD1 as D (5 bases). The V end lost 3 bases, the J end lost 7 bases, and 12 bases lay between the germline ends. The CDR3 length is 13 residues. CDR1 is GTSNPN, CDR2 SVGIG, per germline (reference sequence). DNA for the CDR3: TGTGCCTGGAGCGCAGGGAGGGGTGAAAAACTGTTTTTT. Encoded protein: CAWSAGRGEKLFF.

In this sample, this clone turned up a few times. V gene TRBV4-2 combines with J gene TRBJ1-1, with TRBD1 identical over 7 bases. J lost 8 bases, V lost 0 bases, and 12 bases had no gene match. CDR1 LGHNA and CDR2 YNFKEQ come from the germline V gene. The CDR3 runs to 16 residues. CDR3 bases: TGTGCCAGCAGCCAAGACAGGGGCTCTTGGGACAGCGAAGCTTTCTTT. Its protein product is CASSQDRGSWDSEAFF.

With regard to this clone: This sample includes further DNA sequences coding for the same CDR3. The V and J genes are TRBV11-2 and TRBJ1-2; D perhaps matches TRBD1 (5 bases). In germline, CDR1 is SGHAT, CDR2 FQNNGV. The CDR3 length is 13 residues. The ends were cut back, 1 base at V and 5 bases at J, with 8 bases in the middle. CDR3 loop: CASSLGQNYGYTF. The CDR3 nucleotides read TGTGCCAGCAGCTTAGGACAGAATTATGGCTACACCTTC. Complete variable domain (other parts from reference TRBV11-2 and TRBJ1-2): EAGVAQSPRYKIIEKRQSVAFWCNPISGHATLYWYQQILGQGPKLLIQFQNNGVVDDSQLPKDRFSAERLKGVDSTLKIQPAKLEDSAVYLCASSLGQNYGYTFGSGTRLTVV.

CDR3 DNA: TGTGCCAGCACCCCGGGGAGCGATGAGCAGTTCTTC. Encoded protein: CASTPGSDEQFF. The chain carries TRBV2 and TRBJ2-1; possibly TRBD2 for D (5 bases). The CDR3 spans 12 residues. The V gene's germline CDR1 is SNHLY and CDR2 FYNNEI. With 7 bases removed from V and 8 bases from J, the gap between germline ends came to 12 bases.

The gene calls are TRBV18 and TRBJ2-5; TRBD1 is a possible D gene (5 bases). V was shortened by 3 bases and J by 5 bases, with 10 bases between the two germline ends. CDR3 size: 13 residues. Per the germline V gene, CDR1 is KGHSH and CDR2 is LQKENI. Written as DNA, the CDR3 is TGTGCCAGCTCACCGGCAGGGCCGGAGACCCAGTACTTC. Protein: CASSPAGPETQYF.

This chain connects TRBV2 to TRBJ1-4; TRBD1 agrees at 9 bases. Germline lookup yields CDR1 SNHLY and CDR2 FYNNEI. The CDR3 is made up of 13 amino acids. Trimming at V came to 8 bases and at J to 10 bases, leaving 8 bases not matched to a gene. CDR3: CASGGPGQGKLFF. The CDR3 region has the DNA TGTGCCAGCGGGGGTCCGGGACAGGGAAAACTGTTTTTT.

The genes are TRBV5-1 and TRBJ1-2; tentatively, D is TRBD1 (6 bases). The CDR3 is made up of 15 amino acids. Germline V CDR1 and CDR2: SGHRS, YFSETQ. V lost 3 bases to trimming and J lost 6 bases, with 18 bases between them. CDR3 DNA sequence: TGCGCCAGCAGCTGGGAACAGGGCGGGAAAAATGGCTACACCTTC. It translates to CASSWEQGGKNGYTF.

The chain is built from TRBV21-1 and TRBJ2-3. TRBV21-1 is a pseudogene. CDR3 size: 13 residues. The CDR3 protein is CASSFARGDTQYF. Written as DNA, the CDR3 is TGTGCCAGCAGCTTTGCCCGGGGCGATACGCAGTATTTT.

This sequence joins TRBV5-5 and TRBJ2-5; D unclear. The V end lost 1 base, the J end lost 5 bases, and 9 bases lay between the germline ends. Germline V gives CDR1 SGHKS, CDR2 YYEKEE (reference sequence). This CDR3 has 13 amino acids. The CDR3 nucleotides read TGTGCCAGCAGCTTGCTAGGCCCGGAGACCCAGTACTTC. This codes for CASSLLGPETQYF.